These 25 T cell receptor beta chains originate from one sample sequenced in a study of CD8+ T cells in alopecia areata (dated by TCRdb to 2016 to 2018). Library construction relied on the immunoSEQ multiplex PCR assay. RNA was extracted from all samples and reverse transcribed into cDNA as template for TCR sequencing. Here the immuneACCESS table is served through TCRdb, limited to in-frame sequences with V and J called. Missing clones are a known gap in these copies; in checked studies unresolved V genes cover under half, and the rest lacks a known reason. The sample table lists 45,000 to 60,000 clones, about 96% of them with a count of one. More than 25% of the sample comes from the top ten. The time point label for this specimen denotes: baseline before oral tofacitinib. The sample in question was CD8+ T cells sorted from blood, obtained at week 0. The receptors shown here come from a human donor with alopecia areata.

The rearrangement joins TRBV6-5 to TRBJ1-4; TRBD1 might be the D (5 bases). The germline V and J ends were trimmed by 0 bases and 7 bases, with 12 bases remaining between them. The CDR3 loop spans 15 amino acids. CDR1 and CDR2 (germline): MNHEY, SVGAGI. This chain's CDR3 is CASSYSVGDGEKLFF. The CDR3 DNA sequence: TGTGCCAGCAGTTACTCGGTGGGGGACGGTGAAAAACTGTTTTTT.

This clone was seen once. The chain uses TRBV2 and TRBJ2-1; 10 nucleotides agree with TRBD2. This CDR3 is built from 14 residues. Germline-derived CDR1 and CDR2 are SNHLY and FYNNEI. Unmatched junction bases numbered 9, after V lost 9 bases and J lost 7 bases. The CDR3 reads CARGLASQWNEQFF. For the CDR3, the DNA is TGTGCCAGGGGACTAGCGTCGCAGTGGAATGAGCAGTTCTTC.

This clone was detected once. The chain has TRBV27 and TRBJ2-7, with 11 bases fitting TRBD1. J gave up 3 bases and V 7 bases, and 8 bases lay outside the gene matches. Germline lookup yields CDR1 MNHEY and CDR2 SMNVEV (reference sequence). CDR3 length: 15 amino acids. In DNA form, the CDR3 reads TGTGCCAGCAAAGACCCGGGACAGGGGGTCTACGAGCAGTACTTC. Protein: CASKDPGQGVYEQYF.

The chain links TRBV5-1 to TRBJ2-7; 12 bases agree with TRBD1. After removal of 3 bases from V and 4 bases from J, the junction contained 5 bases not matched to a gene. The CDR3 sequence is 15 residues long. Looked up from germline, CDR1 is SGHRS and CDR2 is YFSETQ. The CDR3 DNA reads TGCGCCAGCAGCTCTCCGGGACAGGGGGCTTACGAGCAGTACTTC. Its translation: CASSSPGQGAYEQYF.

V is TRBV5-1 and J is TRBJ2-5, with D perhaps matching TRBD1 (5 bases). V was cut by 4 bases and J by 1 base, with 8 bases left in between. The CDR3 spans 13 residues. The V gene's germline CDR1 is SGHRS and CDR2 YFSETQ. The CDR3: CASSLDTQETQYF. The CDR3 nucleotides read TGCGCCAGCAGCCTGGACACCCAAGAGACCCAGTACTTC.

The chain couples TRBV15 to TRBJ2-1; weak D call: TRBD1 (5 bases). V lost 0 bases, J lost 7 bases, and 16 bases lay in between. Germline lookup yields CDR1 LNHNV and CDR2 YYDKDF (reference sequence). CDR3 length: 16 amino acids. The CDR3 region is CATSRDDAGWGNEQFF. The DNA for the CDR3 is TGTGCCACCAGCAGAGATGATGCAGGGTGGGGAAATGAGCAGTTCTTC.

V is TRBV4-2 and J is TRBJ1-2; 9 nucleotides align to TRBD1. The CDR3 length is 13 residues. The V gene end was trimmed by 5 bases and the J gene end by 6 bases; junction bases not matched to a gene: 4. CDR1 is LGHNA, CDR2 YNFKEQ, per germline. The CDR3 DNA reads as TGTGCCAGCAGCGGGGGACAGGGAAATGGCTACACCTTC. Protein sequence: CASSGGQGNGYTF.

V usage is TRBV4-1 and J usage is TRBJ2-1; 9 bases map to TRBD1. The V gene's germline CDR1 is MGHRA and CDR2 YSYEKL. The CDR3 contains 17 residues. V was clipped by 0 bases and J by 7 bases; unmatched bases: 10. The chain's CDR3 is CASSQEDGTGMGNEQFF. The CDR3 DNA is TGCGCCAGCAGCCAAGAGGACGGGACAGGGATGGGGAATGAGCAGTTCTTC.

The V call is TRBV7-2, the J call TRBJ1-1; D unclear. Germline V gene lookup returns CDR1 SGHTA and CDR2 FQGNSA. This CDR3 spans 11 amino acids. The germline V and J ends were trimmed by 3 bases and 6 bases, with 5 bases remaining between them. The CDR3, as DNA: TGTGCCAGCAGCTTCGGGGCTGAAGCTTTCTTT. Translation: CASSFGAEAFF.

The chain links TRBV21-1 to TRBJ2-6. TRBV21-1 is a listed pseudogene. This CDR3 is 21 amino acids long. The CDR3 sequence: CASSKDTVGAAPLSGANVLTF. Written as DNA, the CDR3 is TGTGCCAGCAGCAAAGATACGGTCGGGGCAGCTCCCCTTTCTGGGGCCAACGTCCTGACTTTC.

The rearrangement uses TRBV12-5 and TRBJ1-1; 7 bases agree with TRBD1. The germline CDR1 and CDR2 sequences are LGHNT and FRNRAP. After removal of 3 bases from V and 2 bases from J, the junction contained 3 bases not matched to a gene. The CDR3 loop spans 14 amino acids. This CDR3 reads CASGLTGVNTEAFF. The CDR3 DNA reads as TGTGCTAGTGGTTTAACAGGGGTCAACACTGAAGCTTTCTTT.

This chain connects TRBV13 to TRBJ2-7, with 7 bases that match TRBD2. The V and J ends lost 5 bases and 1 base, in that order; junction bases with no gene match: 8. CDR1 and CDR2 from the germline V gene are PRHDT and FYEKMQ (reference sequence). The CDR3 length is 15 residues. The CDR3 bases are TGTGCCAGCAGCGCGAGTACTAGCGCTTCCTACGAGCAGTACTTC. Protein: CASSASTSASYEQYF.

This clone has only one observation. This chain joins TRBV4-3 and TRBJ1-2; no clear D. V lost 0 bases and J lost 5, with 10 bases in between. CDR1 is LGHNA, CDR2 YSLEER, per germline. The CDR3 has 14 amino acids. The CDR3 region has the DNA TGCGCCAGCAGCCAAGAGGGTATCGAATATGGCTACACCTTC. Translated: CASSQEGIEYGYTF.

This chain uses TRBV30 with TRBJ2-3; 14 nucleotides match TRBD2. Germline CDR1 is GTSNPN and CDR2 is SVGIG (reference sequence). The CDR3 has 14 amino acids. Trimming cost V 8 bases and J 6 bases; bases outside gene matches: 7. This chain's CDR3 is CATETSGGADTQYF. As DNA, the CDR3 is TGTGCCACTGAGACTAGCGGGGGGGCGGATACGCAGTATTTT.

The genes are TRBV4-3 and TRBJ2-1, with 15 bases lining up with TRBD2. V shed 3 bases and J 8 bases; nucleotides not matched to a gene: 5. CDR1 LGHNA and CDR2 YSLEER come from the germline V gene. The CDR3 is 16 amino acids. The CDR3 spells CASSHGLAGGPYEQFF. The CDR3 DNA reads TGCGCCAGCAGCCATGGACTAGCGGGGGGGCCTTATGAGCAGTTCTTC.

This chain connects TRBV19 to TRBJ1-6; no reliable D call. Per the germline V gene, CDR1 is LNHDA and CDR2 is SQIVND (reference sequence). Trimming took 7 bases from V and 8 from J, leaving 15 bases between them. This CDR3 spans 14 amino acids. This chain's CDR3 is CASTSGIFDSPLHF. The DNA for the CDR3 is TGTGCCAGTACCAGCGGGATATTTGATTCACCCCTCCACTTT.

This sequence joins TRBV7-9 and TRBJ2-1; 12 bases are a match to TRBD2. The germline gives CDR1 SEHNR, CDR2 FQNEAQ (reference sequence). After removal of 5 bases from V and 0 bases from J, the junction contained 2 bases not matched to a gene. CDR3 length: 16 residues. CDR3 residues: CASSPTSGSSYNEQFF. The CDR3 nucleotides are TGTGCCAGCAGCCCGACTAGCGGGAGCTCCTACAATGAGCAGTTCTTC.

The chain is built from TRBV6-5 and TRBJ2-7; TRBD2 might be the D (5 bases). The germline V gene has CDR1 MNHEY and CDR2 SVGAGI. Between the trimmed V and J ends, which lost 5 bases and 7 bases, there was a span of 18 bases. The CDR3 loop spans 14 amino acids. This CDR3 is CASSEGRLSIEQYF. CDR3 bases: TGTGCCAGCAGTGAGGGTCGGCTCTCCATAGAGCAGTACTTC.

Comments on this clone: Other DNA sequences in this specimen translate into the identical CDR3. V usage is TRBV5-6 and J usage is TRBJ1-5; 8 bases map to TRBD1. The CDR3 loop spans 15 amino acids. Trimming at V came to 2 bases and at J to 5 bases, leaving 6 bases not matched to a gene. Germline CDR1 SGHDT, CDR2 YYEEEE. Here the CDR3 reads CASSFGQGRYQPQHF. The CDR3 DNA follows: TGTGCCAGCAGCTTTGGACAGGGAAGATATCAGCCCCAGCATTTT.

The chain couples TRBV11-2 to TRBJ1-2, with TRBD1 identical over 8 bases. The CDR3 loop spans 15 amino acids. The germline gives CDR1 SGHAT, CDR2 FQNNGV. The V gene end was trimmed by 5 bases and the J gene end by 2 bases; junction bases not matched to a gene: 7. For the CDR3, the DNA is TGTGCCAGCAGCGCCCGGGACAGGACCAACTATGGCTACACCTTC. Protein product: CASSARDRTNYGYTF.

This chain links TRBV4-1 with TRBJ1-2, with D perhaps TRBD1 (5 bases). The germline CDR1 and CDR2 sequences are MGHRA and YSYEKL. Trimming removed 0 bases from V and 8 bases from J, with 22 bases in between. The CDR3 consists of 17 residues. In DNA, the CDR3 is TGCGCCAGCAGCCAAGAGGAGTGGGCAGGGCCCTCCGGGGGCTACACCTTC. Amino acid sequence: CASSQEEWAGPSGGYTF.

CDR3 amino acids: CASRIVRDRGSLGRGYTF. CDR3 DNA: TGTGCCAGCAGAATCGTCCGGGACAGGGGTTCCCTAGGGAGAGGCTACACCTTC. The chain joins TRBV7-2 to TRBJ1-2; 10 bases match TRBD1. The CDR3 runs 18 residues. V shed 6 bases, J shed 8 bases, and the junction held 21 bases outside the gene matches. Looked up from germline, CDR1 is SGHTA and CDR2 is FQGNSA.

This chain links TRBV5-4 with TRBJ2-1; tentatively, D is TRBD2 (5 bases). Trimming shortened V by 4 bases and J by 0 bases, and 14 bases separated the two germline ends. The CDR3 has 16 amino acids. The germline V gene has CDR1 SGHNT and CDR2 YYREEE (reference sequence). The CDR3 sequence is CASSLLGESSYNEQFF. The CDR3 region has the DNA TGTGCCAGCAGCCTCCTCGGGGAAAGCTCCTACAATGAGCAGTTCTTC.

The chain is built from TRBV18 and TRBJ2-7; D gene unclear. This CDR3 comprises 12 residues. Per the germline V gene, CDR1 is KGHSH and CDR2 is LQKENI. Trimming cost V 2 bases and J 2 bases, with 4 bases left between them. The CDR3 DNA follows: TGTGCCAGCTCACCAGGCGCCTACGAGCAGTACTTC. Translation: CASSPGAYEQYF. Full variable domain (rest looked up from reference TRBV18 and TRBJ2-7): NAGVMQNPRHLVRRRGQEARLRCSPMKGHSHVYWYRQLPEEGLKFMVYLQKENIIDESGMPKERFSAEFPKEGPSILRIQQVVRGDSAAYFCASSPGAYEQYFGPGTRLTVT.

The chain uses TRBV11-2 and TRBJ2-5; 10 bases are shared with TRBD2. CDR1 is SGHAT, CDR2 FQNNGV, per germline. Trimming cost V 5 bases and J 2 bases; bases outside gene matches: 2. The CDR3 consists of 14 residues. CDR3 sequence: CASSGLAEQETQYF. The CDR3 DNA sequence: TGTGCCAGCAGCGGACTAGCGGAGCAAGAGACCCAGTACTTC. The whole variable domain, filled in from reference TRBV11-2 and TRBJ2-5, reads EAGVAQSPRYKIIEKRQSVAFWCNPISGHATLYWYQQILGQGPKLLIQFQNNGVVDDSQLPKDRFSAERLKGVDSTLKIQPAKLEDSAVYLCASSGLAEQETQYFGPGTRLLVL.